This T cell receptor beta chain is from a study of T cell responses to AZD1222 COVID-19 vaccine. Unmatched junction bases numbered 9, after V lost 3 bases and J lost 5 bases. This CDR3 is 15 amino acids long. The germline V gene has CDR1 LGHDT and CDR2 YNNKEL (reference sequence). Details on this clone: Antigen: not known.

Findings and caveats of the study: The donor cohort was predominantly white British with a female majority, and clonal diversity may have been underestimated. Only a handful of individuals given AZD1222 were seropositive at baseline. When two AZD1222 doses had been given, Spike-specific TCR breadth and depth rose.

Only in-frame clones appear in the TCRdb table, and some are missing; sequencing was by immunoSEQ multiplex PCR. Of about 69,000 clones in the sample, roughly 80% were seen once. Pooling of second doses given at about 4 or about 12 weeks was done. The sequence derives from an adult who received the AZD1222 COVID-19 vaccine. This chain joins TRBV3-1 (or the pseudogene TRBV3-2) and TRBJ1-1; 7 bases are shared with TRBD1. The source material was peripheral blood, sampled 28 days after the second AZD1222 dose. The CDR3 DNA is TGTGCCAGCAGCCAGACGACAGGGAGTAGTACTGAAGCTTTCTTT. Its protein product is CASSQTTGSSTEAFF.